The present T cell receptor (beta chain) was sequenced within a study of blood T cell repertoires in COVID-19. This CDR3 has 18 residues. The V end was cut by 4 bases, the J end by 0 bases, with 16 bases between. The germline V gene encodes CDR1 SEHNR and CDR2 FQNEAQ (reference sequence). Method: immunoSEQ multiplex PCR; TCRdb's copy keeps in-frame clones and lacks some. This table has about 90,000 clones, 90% appearing once. Source material: peripheral blood. This chain uses TRBV7-9 with TRBJ2-6, with a weak D call TRBD1 (6 bases). The clonotype originates from a man between 45 and 60 years old with acute or convalescent COVID-19. The CDR3 DNA follows: TGTGCCAGCAGCTCGAAGGGGGACGCCTACTCTGGGGCCAACGTCCTGACTTTC. Translation: CASSSKGDAYSGANVLTF.